The source of this T cell receptor beta chain is a study of OX40 agonist ivuxolimab in advanced cancers. Study findings and constraints: Expansion of clones was among the lowest in partial responders at 0.1-3.0 mg/kg.

Note on this clone: The antigen remains undetermined.

Germline values: CDR1 SGHDT, CDR2 YYEEEE. V lost 0 bases and J 2 bases, leaving 12 bases between the germline ends. The CDR3 consists of 15 residues. Assay: immunoSEQ multiplex PCR; the TCRdb copy retains only in-frame clones and omits some. Counted here are around 16,000 clones, about 77% occurring once; the ten biggest clones make up approximately 30%. The V gene is TRBV5-6, the J gene TRBJ2-7; D uncertain. The clonotype was recovered from an adult with an advanced solid tumor such as melanoma, head and neck, liver or kidney cancer. Sequenced here: CD4+ or CD8+ T cells sorted from blood, sampled in a trial of the OX40 agonist ivuxolimab. The CDR3 sequence is CASSLDQDHPYEQYF. The CDR3 DNA sequence: TGTGCCAGCAGCTTGGATCAGGACCACCCCTACGAGCAGTACTTC. Full variable domain (remainder filled in from reference TRBV5-6 and TRBJ2-7): DAGVTQSPTHLIKTRGQQVTLRCSPKSGHDTVSWYQQALGQGPQFIFQYYEEEERQRGNFPDRFSGHQFPNYSSELNVNALLLGDSALYLCASSLDQDHPYEQYFGPGTRLTVT.